What follows describes a single TCR beta chain. The data originate from a study of blood T cell repertoires in COVID-19. Across the study: Specimens from acute and convalescent COVID-19 originated in the United States, Italy and Spain. PBMCs, B-cell-depleted T cells, or T cells were the source of the cDNA or gDNA that made up the material.

Adults between roughly 18 and 95 years of age took part from fewer than 30 US areas. Membership in each cohort depended on participant-reported clinical history. Germline lookup yields CDR1 SGHVS and CDR2 FQNEAQ. J was trimmed by 4 bases and V by 1 base; bases with no gene match: 4. The length of the CDR3 is 14 residues. TCRdb's table, derived via immunoSEQ multiplex PCR, lists solely in-frame clones and lacks some. The data hold 180,000 or so clones, with approximately 87% observed a single time. Sample: PBMCs or T cells enriched from blood (not recorded which). The source of this sequence is a woman aged 45-60 years who had recovered from COVID-19. This rearrangement joins TRBV7-8 to TRBJ2-7, with 7 bases aligning to TRBD1. The chain's CDR3 is CASSLEGQTYEQYV. Here the CDR3 DNA reads TGTGCCAGCAGCTTAGAGGGACAGACTTACGAGCAGTACGTC.